This entry describes one TCR beta chain. All of the donors resided in Nashville, Tennessee, and each was a Caucasian adult. This entry is derived from a study of shared clonotypes between healthy human individuals. This CDR3 contains 15 residues. The V and J ends lost 1 base and 7 bases respectively, with 14 bases between them. Germline CDR1 reads SGHTA; CDR2 reads FQGNSA. The assay was immunoSEQ multiplex PCR, and TCRdb's table has in-frame clones only and misses some. The table shows some 510,000 clones, with around 79% occurring only once. The sequencing input was PBMCs. The clonotype originates from a woman aged 40 to 50 in good health. Some clones in this sample may be carry-over from other donors' samples. The J gene is TRBJ2-1, the V gene TRBV7-2, with D possibly TRBD2 on 5 matching bases. CDR3 sequence reads: CASSLVGVQMNEQFF. CDR3 DNA: TGTGCCAGCAGCTTAGTGGGAGTTCAGATGAATGAGCAGTTCTTC. Using reference TRBV7-2 and TRBJ2-1 for the parts outside the CDR3, the full variable domain is GAGVSQSPSNKVTEKGKDVELRCDPISGHTALYWYRQSLGQGLEFLIYFQGNSAPDKSGLPSDRFSAERTGGSVSTLTIQRTQQEDSAVYLCASSLVGVQMNEQFFGPGTRLTVL.